This TCR beta chain was found in a study of T-cell reconstitution after alpha-beta-depleted transplantation in children. This clonotype was recorded at least ten times. The TCRbeta library was prepared with unique molecular identifiers. TCRdb re-called the PCR reads with MiXCR, one entry per CDR3 protein. The sample carries roughly 300,000 distinct CDR3 sequences, 11% recorded once. Germline loops: CDR1 DFQATT, CDR2 SNEGSKA (reference sequence). This CDR3 contains 15 residues. V was cut by 2 bases and J by 1 base, with 15 bases left in between. The clonotype originates from a male patient aged 2-15 years who had a stem cell transplant for chronic granulomatous disease, so the T cells may come from the graft donor. The chain has TRBV20-1 and TRBJ2-7, with TRBD2 as a possible D gene (6 bases). The sample here was peripheral blood, taken 180 days after TCRalphabeta/CD19-depleted stem cell transplant. CDR3 nucleotides: TGCAGTGCTAGAACAAGGCGGGATGAGTCCTACGAGCAGTACTTC. This encodes CSARTRRDESYEQYF.